This T cell receptor beta chain appears in the sequencing data of a study of T cell responses to AZD1222 COVID-19 vaccine. Findings and limits, study-wide: Females outnumbered males among donors, who were mostly white British; clonal diversity was possibly underestimated.

V lost 0 bases, J lost 6 bases, and 12 bases lay in between. This CDR3 is 16 amino acids long. CDR1 and CDR2 (germline): MGHRA, YSYEKL. The method was immunoSEQ multiplex PCR; TCRdb's version includes in-frame clones alone and lacks a portion of them. In the table there are about 270,000 clones, 94% of which are singletons. A remark on this clone: Its specificity is not known.

Sequenced here: peripheral blood, sampled 28 days after the second AZD1222 dose. This TCR derives from an adult who received the AZD1222 COVID-19 vaccine. V gene TRBV4-1 combines with J gene TRBJ1-6, with D unresolved. The CDR3 loop reads CASSQERQPFNSPLHF. As DNA, the CDR3 is TGCGCCAGCAGCCAAGAGCGGCAGCCCTTTAATTCACCCCTCCACTTT.